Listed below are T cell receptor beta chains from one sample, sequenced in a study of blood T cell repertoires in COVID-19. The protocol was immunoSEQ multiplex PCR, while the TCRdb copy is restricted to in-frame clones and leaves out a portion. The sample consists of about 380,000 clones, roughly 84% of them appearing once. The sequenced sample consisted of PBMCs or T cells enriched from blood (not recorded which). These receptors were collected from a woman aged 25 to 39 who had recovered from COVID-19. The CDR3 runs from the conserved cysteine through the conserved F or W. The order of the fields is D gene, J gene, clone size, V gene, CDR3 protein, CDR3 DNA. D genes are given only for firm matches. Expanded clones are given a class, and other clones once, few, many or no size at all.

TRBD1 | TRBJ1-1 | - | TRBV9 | CASSVAGGMNTEAFF | TGTGCCAGCAGCGTCGCAGGGGGAATGAACACTGAAGCTTTCTTT
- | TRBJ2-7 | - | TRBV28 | CASSLAGGSYEQYF | TGTGCCAGCAGTTTGGCGGGTGGAAGCTACGAGCAGTACTTC
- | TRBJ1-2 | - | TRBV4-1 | CASRKDPGQLDPGYTF | TGCGCCAGCCGGAAAGACCCCGGACAGCTAGACCCTGGCTACACCTTC
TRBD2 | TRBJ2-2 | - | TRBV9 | CASTSSGGPNTGELFF | TGTGCCAGCACCAGTAGCGGGGGGCCGAACACCGGGGAGCTGTTTTTT
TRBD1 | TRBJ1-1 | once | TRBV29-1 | CSVEATGGWTEAFF | TGCAGCGTTGAAGCGACAGGGGGCTGGACTGAAGCTTTCTTT
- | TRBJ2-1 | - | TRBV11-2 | CASSLQLGFDEQFF | TGTGCCAGCAGCTTACAACTAGGTTTCGATGAGCAGTTCTTC
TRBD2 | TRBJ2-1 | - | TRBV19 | CASSLIGLAGGYNEQFF | TGTGCCAGTAGTCTCATAGGACTAGCGGGAGGGTATAATGAGCAGTTCTTC
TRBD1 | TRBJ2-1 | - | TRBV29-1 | CSVSRAGGTNEQFF | TGCAGCGTTTCAAGGGCAGGGGGAACCAATGAGCAGTTCTTC
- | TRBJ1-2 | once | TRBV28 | CASSLMQQGYGYTF | TGTGCCAGCAGTTTAATGCAACAGGGTTATGGCTACACCTTC
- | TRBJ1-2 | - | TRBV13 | CASSLQAGAPLYGYTF | TGTGCCAGCAGCCTCCAAGCGGGGGCCCCCCTCTATGGCTACACCTTC
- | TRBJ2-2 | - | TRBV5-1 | CASSRTPGLNTGELFF | TGCGCCAGCAGCCGGACACCAGGGTTGAACACCGGGGAGCTGTTTTTT
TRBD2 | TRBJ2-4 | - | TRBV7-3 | CASSLSSRGQGGSIQYF | TGTGCCAGCAGCTTATCTTCCCGGGGCCAGGGAGGGAGTATTCAGTACTTC
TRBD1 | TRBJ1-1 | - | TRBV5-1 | CASSSTGGSNTEAFF | TGCGCCAGCAGCTCGACAGGGGGCTCGAACACTGAAGCTTTCTTT
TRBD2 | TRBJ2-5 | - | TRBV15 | CATSRDTRGGETQYF | TGTGCCACCAGCAGAGATACGAGGGGAGGGGAGACCCAGTACTTC
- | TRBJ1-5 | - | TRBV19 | CASKTVYQPQHF | TGTGCCAGTAAGACAGTCTATCAGCCCCAGCATTTT
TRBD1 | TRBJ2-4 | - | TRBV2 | CASSEADQGANIQYF | TGTGCCAGCAGTGAAGCAGATCAGGGGGCAAACATTCAGTACTTC
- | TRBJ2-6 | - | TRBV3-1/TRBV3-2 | CASSQVRFSGANVLTF | TGTGCCAGCAGCCAAGTGAGGTTCTCTGGGGCCAACGTCCTGACTTTC
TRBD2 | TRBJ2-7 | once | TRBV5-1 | CASSLSLAGANEQYF | TGCGCCAGCAGCTTGTCACTAGCGGGAGCCAACGAGCAGTACTTC
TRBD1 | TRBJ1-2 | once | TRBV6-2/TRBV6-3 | CASNPDRGNYGYTF | TGTGCCAGCAACCCGGACAGGGGGAACTATGGCTACACCTTC
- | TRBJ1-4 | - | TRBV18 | CASSLSGQGWGEKLFF | TGTGCCAGCTCACTCTCAGGCCAGGGATGGGGAGAAAAACTGTTTTTT
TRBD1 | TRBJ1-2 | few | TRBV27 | CASSLSAGQGGGYTF | TGTGCCAGCAGTTTATCTGCCGGACAGGGTGGGGGCTACACCTTC
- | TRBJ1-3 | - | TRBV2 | CASSGGANGNTIYF | TGTGCCAGCAGTGGTGGGGCAAACGGAAACACCATATATTTT
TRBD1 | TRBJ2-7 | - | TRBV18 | CASSPGTDYEQYF | TGTGCCAGCTCACCCGGGACAGACTACGAGCAGTACTTC
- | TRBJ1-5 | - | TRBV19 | CASSRLREDSNQPQHF | TGTGCCAGTAGCCGTCTCCGCGAGGATTCCAATCAGCCCCAGCATTTT
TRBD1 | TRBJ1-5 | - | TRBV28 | CASSWTGGNQPQHF | TGTGCCAGCAGTTGGACAGGGGGCAATCAGCCCCAGCATTTT
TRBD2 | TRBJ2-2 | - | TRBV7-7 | CASSQGLAGAPGELFF | TGTGCTAGCAGCCAGGGACTAGCGGGAGCGCCCGGGGAGCTGTTTTTT
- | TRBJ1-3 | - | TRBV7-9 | CASSEQSSGNTIYF | TGTGCCAGCAGCGAACAGTCCTCTGGAAACACCATATATTTT
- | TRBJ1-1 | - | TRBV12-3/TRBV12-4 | CASTGGDSTEAFF | TGTGCCAGCACCGGCGGAGACAGCACTGAAGCTTTCTTT
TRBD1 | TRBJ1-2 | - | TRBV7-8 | CASSPQGGLRGYTF | TGTGCCAGCAGCCCACAGGGGGGTCTCCGTGGCTACACCTTC
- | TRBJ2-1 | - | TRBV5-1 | CASSLEIAVSSYNEQFF | TGCGCCAGCAGCTTGGAAATAGCGGTGAGCTCCTACAATGAGCAGTTCTTC
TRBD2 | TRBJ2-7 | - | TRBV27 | CASSLLAGSYEQYF | TGTGCCAGCAGTTTACTAGCGGGATCCTACGAGCAGTACTTC
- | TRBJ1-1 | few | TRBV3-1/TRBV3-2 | CASSLRQSNYEAFF | TGTGCCAGCAGCCTACGACAGAGTAACTATGAAGCTTTCTTT
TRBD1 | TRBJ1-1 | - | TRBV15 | CATSPRTGGALNTEAFF | TGTGCCACCAGCCCCCGGACAGGGGGCGCGTTGAACACTGAAGCTTTCTTT
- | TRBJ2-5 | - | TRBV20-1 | CSASPRGRFWETQYF | TGCAGTGCTAGTCCCAGGGGAAGATTTTGGGAGACCCAGTACTTC
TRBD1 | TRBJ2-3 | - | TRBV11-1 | CASSQGVQNTQYF | TGTGCCAGCAGCCAGGGGGTCCAGAATACGCAGTATTTT
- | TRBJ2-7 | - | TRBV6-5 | CASTTSPNYEQYF | TGTGCCAGCACTACTAGTCCAAACTACGAGCAGTACTTC